This TCR beta chain was found in a study of beta chain features in type 1 diabetes. Study-wide context: The study examined roughly 100 million sorted cells across all samples.

A CD45RO/CCR7/CD25/CD127/CD95/CD27 panel sorted naive, central memory, regulatory and stem cell-like memory CD4+ cells. TCRB transcripts that were expressed got sequenced, as all of the isolated RNA had been reverse transcribed. Profiling relied on immunoSEQ multiplex PCR, and the TCRdb table lists in-frame clones only, not all of them. Found here are about 930,000 clones, 17% of them singletons; the top ten hold 0.023%. Study-level findings and limits: PCR, the amplification step, might favor shorter templates, equally in patients and controls.

In germline, CDR1 is SEHNR, CDR2 FQNEAQ (reference sequence). V was pared by 5 bases and J by 2 bases, with 6 bases between. This CDR3 contains 12 residues. A word on this clone: What it recognizes is unknown.

Sequencing was carried out using naive CD4+ T cells from blood. The origin of this receptor is a young woman in good health. The chain links TRBV7-9 to TRBJ1-1; D uncertain. Here the CDR3 DNA reads TGTGCCAGCAGCCAGAGAAACACTGAAGCTTTCTTT. It translates to CASSQRNTEAFF.